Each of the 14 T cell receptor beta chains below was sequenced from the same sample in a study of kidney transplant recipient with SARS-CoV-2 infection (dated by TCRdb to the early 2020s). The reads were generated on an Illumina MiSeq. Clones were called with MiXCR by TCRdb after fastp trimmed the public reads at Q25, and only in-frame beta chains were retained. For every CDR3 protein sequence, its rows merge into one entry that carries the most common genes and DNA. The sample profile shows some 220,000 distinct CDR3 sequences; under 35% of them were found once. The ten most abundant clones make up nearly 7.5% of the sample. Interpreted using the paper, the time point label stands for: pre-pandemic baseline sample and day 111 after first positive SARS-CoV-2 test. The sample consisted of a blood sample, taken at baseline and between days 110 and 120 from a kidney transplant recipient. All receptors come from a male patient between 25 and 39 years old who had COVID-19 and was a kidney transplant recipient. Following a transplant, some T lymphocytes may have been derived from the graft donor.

CDR3 region: CASSLGESTDYGYTF. The CDR3 nucleotides read TGTGCCAGCAGCTTGGGGGAGTCCACGGACTATGGCTACACCTTC. This sequence joins TRBV5-4 and TRBJ1-2; D remains ambiguous. The V and J ends lost 0 bases and 3 bases respectively, with 12 bases between them. Germline V gene sequence: CDR1 SGHNT, CDR2 YYREEE (reference sequence). The CDR3 is made up of 15 amino acids.

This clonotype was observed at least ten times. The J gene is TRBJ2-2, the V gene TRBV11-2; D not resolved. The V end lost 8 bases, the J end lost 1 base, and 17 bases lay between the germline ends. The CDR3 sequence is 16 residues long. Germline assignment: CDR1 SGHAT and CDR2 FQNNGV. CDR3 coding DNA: TGTGCCAGCCTACCTCTTGGGGTGGGGAACACCGGGGAGCTGTTTTTT. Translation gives CASLPLGVGNTGELFF.

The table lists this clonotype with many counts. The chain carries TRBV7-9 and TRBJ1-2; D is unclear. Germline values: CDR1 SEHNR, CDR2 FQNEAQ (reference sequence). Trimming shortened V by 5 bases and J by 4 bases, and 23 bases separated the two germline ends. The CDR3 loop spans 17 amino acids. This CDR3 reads CASSKMVYHGKTYGYTF. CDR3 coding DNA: TGTGCCAGCAGCAAGATGGTATACCATGGAAAGACCTATGGCTACACCTTC.

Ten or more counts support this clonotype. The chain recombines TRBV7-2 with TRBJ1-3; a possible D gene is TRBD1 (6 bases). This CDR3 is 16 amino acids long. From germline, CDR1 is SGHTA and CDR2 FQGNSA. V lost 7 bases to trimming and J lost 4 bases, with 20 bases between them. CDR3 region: CASTPPTGPLGNTIYF. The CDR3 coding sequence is TGTGCCAGCACCCCCCCTACAGGGCCTCTCGGAAACACCATATATTTT.

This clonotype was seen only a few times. DNA of the CDR3: TGTGCCAGCTCACCACCGAAGGGACAGGGGACAGATACGCAGTATTTT. Translated: CASSPPKGQGTDTQYF. The genes are TRBV18 and TRBJ2-3, with 10 bases aligning to TRBD1. The V gene's germline CDR1 is KGHSH and CDR2 LQKENI. The CDR3 is made up of 16 amino acids. Unmatched junction bases numbered 3, after V lost 0 bases and J lost 3 bases.

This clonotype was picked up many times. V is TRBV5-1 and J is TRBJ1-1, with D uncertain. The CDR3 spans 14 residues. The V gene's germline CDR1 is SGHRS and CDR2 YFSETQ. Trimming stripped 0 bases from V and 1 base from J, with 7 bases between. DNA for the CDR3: TGCGCCAGCAGCTTGGACCAGACGAACACTGAAGCTTTCTTT. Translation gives CASSLDQTNTEAFF.

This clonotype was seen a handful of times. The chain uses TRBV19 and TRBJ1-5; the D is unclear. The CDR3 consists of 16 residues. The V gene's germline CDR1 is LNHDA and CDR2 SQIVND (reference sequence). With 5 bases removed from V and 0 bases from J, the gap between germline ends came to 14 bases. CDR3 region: CASSPISGYSNQPQHF. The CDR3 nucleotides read TGTGCCAGTAGTCCCATTTCCGGTTATAGCAATCAGCCCCAGCATTTT.

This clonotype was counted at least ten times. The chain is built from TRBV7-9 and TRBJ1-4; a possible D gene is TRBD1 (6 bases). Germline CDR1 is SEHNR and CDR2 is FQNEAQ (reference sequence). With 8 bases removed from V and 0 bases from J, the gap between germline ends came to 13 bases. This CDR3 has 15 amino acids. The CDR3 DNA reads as TGTGCCAGCCTCAAGGGGGGACCAACTAATGAAAAACTGTTTTTT. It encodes CASLKGGPTNEKLFF.

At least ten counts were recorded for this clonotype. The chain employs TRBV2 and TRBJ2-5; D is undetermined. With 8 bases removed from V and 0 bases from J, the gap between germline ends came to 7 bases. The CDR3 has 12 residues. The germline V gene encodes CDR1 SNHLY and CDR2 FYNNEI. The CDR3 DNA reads TGTGCCAGCGGAATGTACCAAGAGACCCAGTACTTC. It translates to CASGMYQETQYF.

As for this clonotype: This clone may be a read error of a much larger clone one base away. The CDR3 nucleotides read TGTGCCAGCAGCTGGGACAGCTTCTCTCCCCCCTCCGAGCAGTACGTC. Its translation is CASSWDSFSPPSEQYV. J is TRBJ2-7 and V is TRBV3-1, with 7 nucleotides matching TRBD1. There are 16 residues in the CDR3. Trimming took 5 bases from V and 6 from J; bases not matched to a gene: 16. Germline V CDR1 and CDR2: LGHDT, YNNKEL (reference sequence).

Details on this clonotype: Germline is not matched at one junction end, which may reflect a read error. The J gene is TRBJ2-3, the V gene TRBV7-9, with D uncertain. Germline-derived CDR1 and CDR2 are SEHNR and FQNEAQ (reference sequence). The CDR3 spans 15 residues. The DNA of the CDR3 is TGTGCCCGCAGCTTATCAGCTGCCGGCACAGATACGCAGTATTTT. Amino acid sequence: CARSLSAAGTDTQYF.

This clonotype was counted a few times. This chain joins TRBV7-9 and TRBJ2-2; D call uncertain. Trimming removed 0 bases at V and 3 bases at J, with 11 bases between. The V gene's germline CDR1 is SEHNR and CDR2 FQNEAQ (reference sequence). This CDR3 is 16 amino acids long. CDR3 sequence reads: CASSLARPAYTGELFF. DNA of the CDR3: TGTGCCAGCAGCTTAGCGAGGCCGGCGTACACCGGGGAGCTGTTTTTT.

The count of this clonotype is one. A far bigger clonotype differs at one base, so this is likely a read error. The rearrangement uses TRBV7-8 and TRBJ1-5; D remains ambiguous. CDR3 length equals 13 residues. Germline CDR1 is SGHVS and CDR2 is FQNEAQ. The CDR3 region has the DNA TGTGCCAGCAGCTTAGGTGGCAATCGGCCCCAGCATTTT. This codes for CASSLGGNRPQHF.

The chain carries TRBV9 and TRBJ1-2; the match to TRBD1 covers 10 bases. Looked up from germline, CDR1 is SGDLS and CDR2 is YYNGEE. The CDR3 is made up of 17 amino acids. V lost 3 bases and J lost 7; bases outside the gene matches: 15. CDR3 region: CASSGGTGAAGGFGYTF. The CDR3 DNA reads TGTGCCAGCAGCGGAGGGACAGGGGCAGCCGGAGGGTTTGGCTACACCTTC.